In its sample, the clone carrying this T cell receptor (beta chain) was seen many times. The CDR3 is 15 residues long. V lost 7 bases and J lost 0, with 15 bases in between. The germline CDR1 and CDR2 sequences are MNHNY and SVGAGI (reference sequence). The authors took blood RNA from unsorted whole blood and also extracted germline DNA. Reverse transcription of roughly 0.45 ug total RNA with a constant-region primer produced TCR beta cDNA. Each TCR beta library was derived from three nested multiplex PCR rounds that employed slightly modified ARM-PCR. Each of the first two PCR rounds ran roughly 9 cycles with TRBV1-TRBV30 forward and C-beta reverse primers. TCRdb re-called the multiplex PCR reads through MiXCR, storing one row per CDR3 protein. The top ten clones hold roughly 6% of a sample with 330,000 or so distinct CDR3 sequences, 65% of them seen once. The data were obtained in a study of tumor-infiltrating lymphocytes in primary liver carcinoma.

The chain links TRBV6-6 to TRBJ1-2; D perhaps matches TRBD1 (5 bases). Sequencing was carried out using peripheral blood. This sequence was found in a man in his forties with primary liver carcinoma and hepatitis B virus infection. DNA for the CDR3: TGTGCCAGCACCACGGGGCGGGCAGCTAACTATGGCTACACCTTC. Its translation is CASTTGRAANYGYTF.